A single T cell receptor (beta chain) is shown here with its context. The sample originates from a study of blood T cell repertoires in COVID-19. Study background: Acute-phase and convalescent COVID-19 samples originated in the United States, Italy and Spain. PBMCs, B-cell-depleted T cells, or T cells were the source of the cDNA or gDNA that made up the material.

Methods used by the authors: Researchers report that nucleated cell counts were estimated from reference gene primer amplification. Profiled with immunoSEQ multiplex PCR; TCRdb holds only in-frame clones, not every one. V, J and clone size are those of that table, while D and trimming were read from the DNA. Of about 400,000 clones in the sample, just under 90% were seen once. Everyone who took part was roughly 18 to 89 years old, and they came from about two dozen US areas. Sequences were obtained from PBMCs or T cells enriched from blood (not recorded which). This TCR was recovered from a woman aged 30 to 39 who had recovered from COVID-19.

The CDR3 sequence is CASSRDSYEQYF. DNA for the CDR3: TGTGCCAGCAGTCGGGACAGCTACGAGCAGTACTTC. The chain combines TRBV28 with TRBJ2-7, with TRBD1 matching over 7 bases. The CDR3 has 12 amino acids. CDR1 is MDHEN, CDR2 SYDVKM, per germline. Unmatched junction bases numbered 1, after V lost 5 bases and J lost 3 bases. Full variable domain (rest looked up from reference TRBV28 and TRBJ2-7): DVKVTQSSRYLVKRTGEKVFLECVQDMDHENMFWYRQDPGLGLRLIYFSYDVKMKEKGDIPEGYSVSREKKERFSLILESASTNQTSMYLCASSRDSYEQYFGPGTRLTVT.